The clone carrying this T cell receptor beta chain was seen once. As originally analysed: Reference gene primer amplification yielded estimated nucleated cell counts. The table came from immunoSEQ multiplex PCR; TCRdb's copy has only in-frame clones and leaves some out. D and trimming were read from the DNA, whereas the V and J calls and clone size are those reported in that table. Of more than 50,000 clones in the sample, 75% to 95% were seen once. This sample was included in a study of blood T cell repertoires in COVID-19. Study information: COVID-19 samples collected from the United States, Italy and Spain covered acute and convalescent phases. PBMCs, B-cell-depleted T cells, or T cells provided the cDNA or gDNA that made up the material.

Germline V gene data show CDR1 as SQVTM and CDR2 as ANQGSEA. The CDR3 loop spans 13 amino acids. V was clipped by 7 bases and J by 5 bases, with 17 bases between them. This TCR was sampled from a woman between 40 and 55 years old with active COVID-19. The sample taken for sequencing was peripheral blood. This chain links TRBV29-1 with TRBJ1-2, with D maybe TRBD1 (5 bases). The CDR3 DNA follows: TGCAGCGCCGAACTTCTCCAGGGTTATGGCTACACCTTC. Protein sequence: CSAELLQGYGYTF.